Listed here are 20 T cell receptor beta chains from one sample, sequenced in a study of blood T cell repertoires in COVID-19. Here immunoSEQ multiplex PCR was the method, and the copy in TCRdb shows in-frame clones only, minus some. The table has some 220,000 clones, over 80% seen once; the top ten hold roughly 5.5%. Sequenced: peripheral blood. The receptor set was obtained from a human donor in a cohort sampled during active COVID-19.

This rearrangement joins TRBV5-1 to TRBJ1-2; D is uncertain. This CDR3 contains 14 residues. V was pared by 0 bases and J by 7 bases, with 13 bases between. Germline CDR1 is SGHRS and CDR2 is YFSETQ. This chain's CDR3 is CASSLADTLGGYTF. CDR3 DNA: TGCGCCAGCAGCTTGGCGGATACCCTAGGTGGCTACACCTTC.

The DNA for the CDR3 is TGTGCCAGCTCGCCTAAGACTAGCGAAGATACGCAGTATTTT. It encodes CASSPKTSEDTQYF. V is TRBV18 and J is TRBJ2-3; TRBD2 matches 8 bases. V lost 6 bases, J lost 5 bases, and 7 bases stayed unmatched. Germline V gene sequence: CDR1 KGHSH, CDR2 LQKENI. The CDR3 has 14 residues. Filled out from reference TRBV18 and TRBJ2-3, the complete variable domain reads NAGVMQNPRHLVRRRGQEARLRCSPMKGHSHVYWYRQLPEEGLKFMVYLQKENIIDESGMPKERFSAEFPKEGPSILRIQQVVRGDSAAYFCASSPKTSEDTQYFGPGTRLTVL.

The J gene is TRBJ2-7, the V gene TRBV7-9, with TRBD1 as a possible D gene (6 bases). Per germline, CDR1 SEHNR and CDR2 FQNEAQ (reference sequence). The ends were cut back, 5 bases at V and 6 bases at J, with 20 bases in the middle. There are 15 residues in the CDR3. The DNA for the CDR3 is TGTGCCAGCAGCCCTCCCGGACAGTTGGAGTCCGAGCAGTACTTC. Amino acid sequence: CASSPPGQLESEQYF.

This chain connects TRBV6-5 to TRBJ2-5; D is uncertain. This CDR3 spans 14 amino acids. Germline-derived CDR1 and CDR2 are MNHEY and SVGAGI. Trimming took off 0 bases at V and 5 bases at J, with 10 bases between the two ends. The CDR3 here is CASSYSRVMETQYF. CDR3 coding DNA: TGTGCCAGCAGTTACTCACGGGTAATGGAGACCCAGTACTTC.

The chain employs TRBV21-1 and TRBJ2-5; the D call TRBD1 from the table was never checked on the DNA. TRBV21-1 is flagged as a pseudogene. The CDR3 sequence is 14 residues long. The CDR3 DNA reads as TGTGCCAGCAGCAAGGACAGGGCGCAAGAGACCCAGTACTTC. It yields the protein CASSKDRAQETQYF.

This clone occurred a few times. The chain combines TRBV7-9 with TRBJ1-3; D is possibly TRBD1 (5 bases). The germline CDR1 and CDR2 sequences are SEHNR and FQNEAQ (reference sequence). The CDR3 runs 13 residues. Deletions cut 1 base from V and 4 bases from J, with 5 bases between. CDR3 sequence reads: CASSLGTGNTIYF. The DNA for the CDR3 is TGTGCCAGCAGCTTAGGGACAGGAAACACCATATATTTT.

There are a few counts of this clone. The rearrangement joins TRBV27 to TRBJ2-6, with TRBD1 matching over 7 bases. Looked up from germline, CDR1 is MNHEY and CDR2 is SMNVEV (reference sequence). This CDR3 has 15 residues. V gave up 6 bases and J gave up 2 bases; unmatched junction bases: 4. In DNA form, the CDR3 reads TGTGCCAGCAGGGTAGACAGGGCTGGGGCCAACGTCCTGACTTTC. Amino acid sequence: CASRVDRAGANVLTF.

The chain combines TRBV5-1 with TRBJ2-2; 11 nucleotides match TRBD1. V shed 9 bases and J 5 bases; nucleotides not matched to a gene: 12. CDR3 length equals 16 residues. Germline CDR1 reads SGHRS; CDR2 reads YFSETQ. The CDR3 nucleotides read TGCGCCACCCACCGCGGACAGGGGGCGCAAACCGGGGAGCTGTTTTTT. Translating it yields CATHRGQGAQTGELFF.

The DNA for the CDR3 is TGTGCCAGCAGCAGTCGGGACTTCCAAGAGACCCAGTACTTC. Translation: CASSSRDFQETQYF. The chain employs TRBV5-8 and TRBJ2-5, with D perhaps TRBD2 (6 bases). Germline CDR1 reads SGHTS; CDR2 reads YDEGEE. Trimming removed 4 bases from V and 1 base from J, with 11 bases in between. The CDR3 runs 14 residues.

This clone was seen at least ten times. The V call is TRBV19, the J call TRBJ2-7; 8 bases fit TRBD1. Trimming removed 4 bases from V and 2 bases from J; junction bases left unmatched: 1. The germline gives CDR1 LNHDA, CDR2 SQIVND (reference sequence). The CDR3 length is 13 residues. In DNA form, the CDR3 reads TGTGCCAGTAGTACGGACAGGGCCTACGAGCAGTACTTC. It encodes CASSTDRAYEQYF. Together with reference TRBV19 and TRBJ2-7, the CDR3 gives the full variable domain: DGGITQSPKYLFRKEGQNVTLSCEQNLNHDAMYWYRQDPGQGLRLIYYSQIVNDFQKGDIAEGYSVSREKKESFPLTVTSAQKNPTAFYLCASSTDRAYEQYFGPGTRLTVT.

This clone has only a few counts. V gene TRBV11-3 combines with J gene TRBJ2-5; D is perhaps TRBD2 (7 bases). The germline V and J ends were trimmed by 4 bases and 4 bases, with 16 bases remaining between them. Germline V gene data show CDR1 as SGHNT and CDR2 as YENEEA. This CDR3 region has 15 residues. The CDR3 reads CASSSQRGGPETQYF. The CDR3 region has the DNA TGTGCCAGCAGCTCCCAGAGGGGGGGCCCAGAGACCCAGTACTTC.

The rearrangement joins TRBV7-2 to TRBJ1-2, with a tentative D call TRBD1 (5 bases). Trimming shortened V by 5 bases and J by 4 bases, and 17 bases separated the two germline ends. The CDR3 has 15 amino acids. Germline loops: CDR1 SGHTA, CDR2 FQGNSA. The CDR3 DNA reads TGTGCCAGCAGCAACAAGCTTAGGACAACCTATGGCTACACCTTC. It specifies CASSNKLRTTYGYTF. The full variable domain, in which reference TRBV7-2 and TRBJ1-2 provide the parts outside the CDR3, is GAGVSQSPSNKVTEKGKDVELRCDPISGHTALYWYRQSLGQGLEFLIYFQGNSAPDKSGLPSDRFSAERTGGSVSTLTIQRTQQEDSAVYLCASSNKLRTTYGYTFGSGTRLTVV.

This chain joins TRBV11-3 and TRBJ2-5; 7 bases match TRBD2. This CDR3 has 16 residues. Germline trimming cut 1 base from V and 1 base from J; bases unmatched to any gene: 6. Germline lookup yields CDR1 SGHNT and CDR2 YENEEA. The CDR3 coding sequence is TGTGCCAGCAGCTTAGGACGGCGGGAGAGCCAAGAGACCCAGTACTTC. Amino acid sequence: CASSLGRRESQETQYF. The whole variable domain, filled in from reference TRBV11-3 and TRBJ2-5, reads EAGVVQSPRYKIIEKKQPVAFWCNPISGHNTLYWYLQNLGQGPELLIRYENEEAVDDSQLPKDRFSAERLKGVDSTLKIQPAELGDSAVYLCASSLGRRESQETQYFGPGTRLLVL.

The chain uses TRBV6-6 and TRBJ1-3; tentative D call: TRBD1 (5 bases). The V gene lost 3 bases and the J gene lost 1 base, with 10 bases spanning the gap. Looked up from germline, CDR1 is MNHNY and CDR2 is SVGAGI (reference sequence). The CDR3 has 15 residues. Here the CDR3 DNA reads TGTGCCAGCAGTTATAGGGGTTCGTCTGGAAACACCATATATTTT. Translated: CASSYRGSSGNTIYF.

The chain is built from TRBV5-1 and TRBJ1-4; D is undetermined. CDR1 SGHRS and CDR2 YFSETQ come from the germline V gene. The CDR3 has 13 amino acids. V dropped 0 bases and J dropped 6 bases, with 6 bases sitting between them. CDR3 DNA sequence: TGCGCCAGCAGCTTGGTAGCAGATGAAAAACTGTTTTTT. Translating gives CASSLVADEKLFF.

In its sample, this clone was seen once. The gene calls are TRBV3-1 (or the pseudogene TRBV3-2) and TRBJ1-4; no definite D call. CDR3 length equals 14 residues. Germline V gives CDR1 LGHDT, CDR2 YNNKEL (reference sequence). V lost 1 base and J lost 5, with 8 bases in between. The CDR3 nucleotides are TGTGCCAGCAGCCAAGGGAGAGGAAATGAAAAACTGTTTTTT. It codes for CASSQGRGNEKLFF.

The J gene is TRBJ1-1, the V gene TRBV7-9, with D maybe TRBD1 (5 bases). Trimming removed 5 bases from V and 0 bases from J, with 19 bases in between. The CDR3 totals 17 residues. Germline CDR1 is SEHNR and CDR2 is FQNEAQ (reference sequence). The CDR3 DNA follows: TGTGCCAGCAGCGCCCGGACTCAGGGACTAGTGAACACTGAAGCTTTCTTT. Residues: CASSARTQGLVNTEAFF. The entire variable domain, with the rest obtained from reference TRBV7-9 and TRBJ1-1, is as follows: DTGVSQNPRHKITKRGQNVTFRCDPISEHNRLYWYRQTLGQGPEFLTYFQNEAQLEKSRLLSDRFSAERPKGSFSTLEIQRTEQGDSAMYLCASSARTQGLVNTEAFFGQGTRLTVV.

The chain employs TRBV19 and TRBJ2-4; D remains unclear. Germline V CDR1 and CDR2: LNHDA, SQIVND (reference sequence). The CDR3 runs 16 residues. V was cut by 6 bases and J by 0 bases, with 15 bases left in between. CDR3 region: CASSPGLLIAKNIQYF. The CDR3 DNA reads as TGTGCCAGTAGCCCTGGGCTGCTCATAGCCAAAAACATTCAGTACTTC. The variable domain in full, completed from reference TRBV19 and TRBJ2-4, reads DGGITQSPKYLFRKEGQNVTLSCEQNLNHDAMYWYRQDPGQGLRLIYYSQIVNDFQKGDIAEGYSVSREKKESFPLTVTSAQKNPTAFYLCASSPGLLIAKNIQYFGAGTRLSVL.

The rearrangement uses TRBV19 and TRBJ1-4; D unresolved. The CDR3 is 15 amino acids. Germline-derived CDR1 and CDR2 are LNHDA and SQIVND (reference sequence). Trimming pared 4 bases from V and 8 bases from J, leaving 17 bases between. In DNA, the CDR3 is TGTGCCAGTAGTAAAGAGACGGGGATGGGGGAAAAACTGTTTTTT. It translates to CASSKETGMGEKLFF.

CDR3 sequence: CASSFAEGTGTEAFF. The CDR3 DNA is TGCGCCAGCAGCTTCGCGGAGGGCACGGGCACTGAAGCTTTCTTT. The V gene is TRBV5-1, the J gene TRBJ1-1; D gene ambiguous. The CDR3 loop spans 15 amino acids. V shed 2 bases and J shed 4 bases, with 15 bases lying between them. The germline V gene encodes CDR1 SGHRS and CDR2 YFSETQ.